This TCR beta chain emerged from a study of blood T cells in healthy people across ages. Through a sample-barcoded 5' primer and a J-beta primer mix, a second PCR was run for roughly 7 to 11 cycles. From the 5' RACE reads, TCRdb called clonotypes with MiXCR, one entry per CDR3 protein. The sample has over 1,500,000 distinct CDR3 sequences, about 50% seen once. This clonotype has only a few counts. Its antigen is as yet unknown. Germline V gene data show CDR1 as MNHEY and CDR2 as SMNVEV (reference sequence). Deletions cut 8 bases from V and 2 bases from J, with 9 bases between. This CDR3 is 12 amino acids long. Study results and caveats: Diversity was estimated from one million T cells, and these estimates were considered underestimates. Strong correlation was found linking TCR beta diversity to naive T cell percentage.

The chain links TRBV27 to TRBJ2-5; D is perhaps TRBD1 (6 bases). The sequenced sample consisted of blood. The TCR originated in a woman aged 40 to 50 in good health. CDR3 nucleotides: TGTGCCAGCTGGACAGTGCAAGAGACCCAGTACTTC. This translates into CASWTVQETQYF.